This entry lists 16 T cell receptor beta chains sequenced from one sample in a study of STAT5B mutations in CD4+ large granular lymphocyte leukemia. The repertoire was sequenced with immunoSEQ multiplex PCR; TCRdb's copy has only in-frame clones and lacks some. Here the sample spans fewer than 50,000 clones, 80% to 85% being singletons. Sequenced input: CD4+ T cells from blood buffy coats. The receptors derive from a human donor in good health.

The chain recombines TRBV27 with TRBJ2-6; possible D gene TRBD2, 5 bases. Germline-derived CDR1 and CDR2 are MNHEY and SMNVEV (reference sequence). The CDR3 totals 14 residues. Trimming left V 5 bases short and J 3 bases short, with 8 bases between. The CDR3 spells CASSPRGGANVLTF. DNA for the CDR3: TGTGCCAGCAGTCCCCGGGGTGGGGCCAACGTCCTGACTTTC.

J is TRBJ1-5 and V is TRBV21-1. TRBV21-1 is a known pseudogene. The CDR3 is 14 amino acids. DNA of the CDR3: TGTGCCAGCAGCGGGGGGGGGCCGTGTCAGCCCCAGCATTTT. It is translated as CASSGGGPCQPQHF.

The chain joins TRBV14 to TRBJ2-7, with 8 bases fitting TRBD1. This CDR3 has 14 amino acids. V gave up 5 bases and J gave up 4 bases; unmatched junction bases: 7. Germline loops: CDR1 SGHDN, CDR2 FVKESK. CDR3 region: CASSRTGSYYEQYF. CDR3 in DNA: TGTGCCAGCAGCAGGACAGGGTCTTATTACGAGCAGTACTTC.

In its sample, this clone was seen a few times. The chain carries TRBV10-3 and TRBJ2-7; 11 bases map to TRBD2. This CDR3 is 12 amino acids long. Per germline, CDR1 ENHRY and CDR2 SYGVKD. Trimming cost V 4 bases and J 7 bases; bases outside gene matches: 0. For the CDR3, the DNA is TGTGCCATCAGTGGACTAGCGGGAGAGCAGTACTTC. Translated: CAISGLAGEQYF.

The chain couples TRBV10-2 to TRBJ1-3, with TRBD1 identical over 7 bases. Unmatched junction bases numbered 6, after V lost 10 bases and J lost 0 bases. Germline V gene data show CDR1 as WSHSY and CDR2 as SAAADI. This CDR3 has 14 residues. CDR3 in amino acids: CATLGQPSGNTIYF. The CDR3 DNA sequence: TGCGCCACCCTGGGACAGCCCTCTGGAAACACCATATATTTT.

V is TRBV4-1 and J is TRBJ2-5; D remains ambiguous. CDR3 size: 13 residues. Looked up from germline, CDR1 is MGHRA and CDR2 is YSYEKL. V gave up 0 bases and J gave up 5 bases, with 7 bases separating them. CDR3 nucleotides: TGCGCCAGCAGCCAAGAGTCCGGGGAGACCCAGTACTTC. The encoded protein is CASSQESGETQYF.

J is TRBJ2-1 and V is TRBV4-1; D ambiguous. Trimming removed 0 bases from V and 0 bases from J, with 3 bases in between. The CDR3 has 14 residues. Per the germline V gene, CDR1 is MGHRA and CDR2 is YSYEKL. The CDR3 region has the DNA TGCGCCAGCAGCCAAGAGAGCTCCTACAATGAGCAGTTCTTC. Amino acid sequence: CASSQESSYNEQFF.

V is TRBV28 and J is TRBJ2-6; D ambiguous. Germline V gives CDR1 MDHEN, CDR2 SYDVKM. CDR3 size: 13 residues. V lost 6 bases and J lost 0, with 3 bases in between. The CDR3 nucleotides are TGTGCCAGCAGCGACTCTGGGGCCAACGTCCTGACTTTC. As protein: CASSDSGANVLTF.

Here the CDR3 reads CASGTQQGHNYGYTF. CDR3 DNA sequence: TGTGCCAGCGGTACCCAACAGGGCCATAACTATGGCTACACCTTC. The chain has TRBV27 and TRBJ1-2; weak D call: TRBD1 (6 bases). Trimming took 8 bases from V and 1 from J, leaving 17 bases between them. The CDR3 is 15 residues long. Germline lookup yields CDR1 MNHEY and CDR2 SMNVEV (reference sequence).

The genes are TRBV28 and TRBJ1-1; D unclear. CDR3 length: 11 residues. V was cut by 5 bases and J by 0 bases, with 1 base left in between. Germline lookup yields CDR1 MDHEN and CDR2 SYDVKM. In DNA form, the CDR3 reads TGTGCCAGCAGTGTGAACACTGAAGCTTTCTTT. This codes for CASSVNTEAFF.

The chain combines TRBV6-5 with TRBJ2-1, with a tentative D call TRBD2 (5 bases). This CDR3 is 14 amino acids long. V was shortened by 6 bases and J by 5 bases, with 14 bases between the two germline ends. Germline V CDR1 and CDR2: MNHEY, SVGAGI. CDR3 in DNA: TGTGCCAGCAGGTACGGGATAAAGAACAATGAGCAGTTCTTC. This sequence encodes CASRYGIKNNEQFF.

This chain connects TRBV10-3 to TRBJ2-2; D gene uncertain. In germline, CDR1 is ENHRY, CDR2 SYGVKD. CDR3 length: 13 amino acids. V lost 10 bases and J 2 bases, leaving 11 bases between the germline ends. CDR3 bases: TGTGCCAGCCTAGAACATAACACCGGGGAGCTGTTTTTT. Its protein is CASLEHNTGELFF.

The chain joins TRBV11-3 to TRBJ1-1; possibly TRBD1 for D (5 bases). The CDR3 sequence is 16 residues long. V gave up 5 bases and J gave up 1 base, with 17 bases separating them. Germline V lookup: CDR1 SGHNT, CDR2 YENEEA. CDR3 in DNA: TGTGCCAGCAGCCGGTACCCGGGACTGAGGAACACTGAAGCTTTCTTT. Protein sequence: CASSRYPGLRNTEAFF.

In DNA, the CDR3 is TGTGCCAGCCTGGGGGGCGGGGAGCTGTTTTTT. Its translation is CASLGGGELFF. The J gene is TRBJ2-2, the V gene TRBV7-9, with D possibly being TRBD2 (6 bases). The CDR3 extends over 11 amino acids. Germline V CDR1 and CDR2: SEHNR, FQNEAQ (reference sequence). Trimming removed 8 bases from V and 7 bases from J, with 8 bases in between.

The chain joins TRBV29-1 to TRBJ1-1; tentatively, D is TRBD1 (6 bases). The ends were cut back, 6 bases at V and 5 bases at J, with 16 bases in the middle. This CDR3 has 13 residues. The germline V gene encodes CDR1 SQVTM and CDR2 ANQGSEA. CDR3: CSVWGALRTEAFF. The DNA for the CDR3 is TGCAGCGTGTGGGGGGCATTGCGAACTGAAGCTTTCTTT.

Here the CDR3 reads CASSLQDSNSPLHF. The CDR3 nucleotides read TGTGCCAGCAGTTTACAGGACAGTAATTCACCCCTCCACTTT. The rearrangement joins TRBV6-5 to TRBJ1-6; tentatively, D is TRBD1 (6 bases). Germline CDR1 is MNHEY and CDR2 is SVGAGI. This CDR3 has 14 residues. The V end was cut by 4 bases, the J end by 6 bases, with 10 bases between.